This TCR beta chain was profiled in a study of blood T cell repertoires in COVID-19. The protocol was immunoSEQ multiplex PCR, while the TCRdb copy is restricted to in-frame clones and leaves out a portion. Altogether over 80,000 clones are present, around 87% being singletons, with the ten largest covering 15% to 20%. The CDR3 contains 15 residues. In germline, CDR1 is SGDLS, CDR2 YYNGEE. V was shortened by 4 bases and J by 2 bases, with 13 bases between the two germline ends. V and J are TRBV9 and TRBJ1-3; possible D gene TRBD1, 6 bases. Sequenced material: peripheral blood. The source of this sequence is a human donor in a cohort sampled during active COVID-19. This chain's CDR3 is CASSQGGSAGNTIYF. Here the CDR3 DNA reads TGTGCCAGCAGCCAAGGGGGATCTGCTGGAAACACCATATATTTT.